The clone carrying this T cell receptor (beta chain) was detected only a few times. As yet, its antigen is unknown. V gave up 5 bases and J gave up 6 bases; unmatched junction bases: 8. The germline gives CDR1 SGHTS, CDR2 YDEGEE. This CDR3 has 13 amino acids. These data belong to a study of response to subunit inactivated influenza vaccine. Study-wide points: Only a handful of new T cells, the authors suggested, are recruited with each seasonal influenza vaccination.

TCRdb reanalysed the RT-PCR reads using MiXCR and keeps one entry per CDR3 protein. The table shows roughly 670,000 distinct CDR3 sequences, with around 15% occurring only once. This chain uses TRBV5-8 with TRBJ2-7; the match to TRBD1 covers 7 bases. Sequences were derived from PBMCs from blood, sampled 14 days before vaccination. The TCR was taken from a man aged 45-65 years who received an inactivated influenza vaccine. The CDR3 loop is CASRPRQGPEQYF. DNA for the CDR3: TGTGCCAGCAGGCCTCGACAGGGCCCCGAGCAGTACTTC.